The present T cell receptor (beta chain) was sequenced within a study of blood T cell repertoires in COVID-19. As for the study in general: Whether acute or convalescent, the COVID-19 samples came from the United States, Italy and Spain.

Original processing methods: Amplification of reference gene primers provided the estimated nucleated cell counts. The table came from immunoSEQ multiplex PCR; TCRdb's copy has only in-frame clones and leaves some out. The V and J calls and clone size are taken from that table; D and trimming were inferred from the DNA. The sample yields 150,000 to 200,000 clones, about 87% seen once. In the case of this clone: Other DNA sequences from this sample encode an identical CDR3 as well.

The CDR3 totals 14 residues. Trimming cost V 3 bases and J 5 bases; bases outside gene matches: 6. Germline CDR1 reads MRHNA; CDR2 reads SNTAGT. V usage is TRBV6-4 and J usage is TRBJ1-1; TRBD1 aligns across 7 bases. The source is a man aged 18 to 30 with active or convalescent COVID-19. The source material was peripheral blood. CDR3 sequence (DNA): TGTGCCAGCAGTGAGCAGGGGGTAGGAACTGAAGCTTTCTTT. This codes for CASSEQGVGTEAFF.